This entry lists 26 T cell receptor beta chains sequenced from one sample in a study of radiation and T cells in renal cell carcinoma. Noted time point: blood 2 weeks post-SBRT. Indicated treatment: 15 Gy SBRT to primary tumor, nephrectomy 4 weeks later. The protocol was immunoSEQ multiplex PCR, while the TCRdb copy is restricted to in-frame clones and leaves out a portion. The sample consists of roughly 80,000 clones, 80% to 90% of them appearing once. Sequences were derived from blood, sampled from a patient whose treatment included radiotherapy and nephrectomy. The receptors shown here come from a woman in her 50s with renal cell carcinoma.

Notes on this clone: The junction differs from germline at one of its ends, possibly a read error. The chain joins TRBV10-3 to TRBJ1-1; D perhaps matches TRBD1 (5 bases). Per germline, CDR1 ENHRY and CDR2 SYGVKD. The length of the CDR3 is 14 residues. This CDR3 reads CAIRESGLRTEAFF. CDR3 DNA sequence: TGTGCCATCAGGGAGTCGGGACTTCGCACTGAAGCTTTCTTT.

This clone turned up a few times. The chain uses TRBV20-1 and TRBJ1-2; no definite D call. The CDR3 is made up of 10 amino acids. Trimming pared 7 bases from V and 8 bases from J, leaving 11 bases between. Germline CDR1 is DFQATT and CDR2 is SNEGSKA (reference sequence). CDR3 sequence (DNA): TGCAGTGTCCCGACACTAGGCTACACCTTC. Translating gives CSVPTLGYTF.

The chain couples TRBV14 to TRBJ1-4, with a tentative D call TRBD1 (6 bases). Germline assignment: CDR1 SGHDN and CDR2 FVKESK. The CDR3 totals 16 residues. Deletions cut 4 bases from V and 7 bases from J, with 19 bases between. The CDR3 DNA reads TGTGCCAGCAGCCCGCGACAGGCAAAGTTTGGTGAAAAACTGTTTTTT. Its translation: CASSPRQAKFGEKLFF.

V usage is TRBV27 and J usage is TRBJ2-7, with D uncertain. The CDR3 has 13 residues. Between the trimmed V and J ends, which lost 2 bases and 3 bases, there was a span of 8 bases. The germline gives CDR1 MNHEY, CDR2 SMNVEV (reference sequence). CDR3 nucleotides: TGTGCCAGCAGTTTAGGGGTCAACTACGAGCAGTACTTC. This encodes CASSLGVNYEQYF.

The chain joins TRBV18 to TRBJ2-7, with D hard to call. Trimming removed 3 bases from V and 3 bases from J, with 15 bases in between. Germline assignment: CDR1 KGHSH and CDR2 LQKENI. This CDR3 spans 15 amino acids. The DNA of the CDR3 is TGTGCCAGCTCACCTCTTAACGCTAGAGTCTACGAGCAGTACTTC. Translated, it gives CASSPLNARVYEQYF.

V usage is TRBV7-2 and J usage is TRBJ2-7, with a possible D match to TRBD2 (6 bases). The CDR3 length is 14 residues. The ends were cut back, 5 bases at V and 6 bases at J, with 17 bases in the middle. From germline, CDR1 is SGHTA and CDR2 FQGNSA. Here the CDR3 reads CASSPQWGDGEQYF. CDR3 DNA sequence: TGTGCCAGCAGCCCCCAGTGGGGGGACGGCGAGCAGTACTTC.

The CDR3 here is CASSRFRVSGNTIYF. The CDR3 nucleotides are TGTGCCAGCAGCCGGTTCAGGGTAAGCGGAAACACCATATATTTT. The chain recombines TRBV9 with TRBJ1-3; D may be TRBD1 (5 bases). From germline, CDR1 is SGDLS and CDR2 YYNGEE. CDR3 length: 15 amino acids. V lost 4 bases to trimming and J lost 4 bases, with 15 bases between them. Filled out from reference TRBV9 and TRBJ1-3, the complete variable domain reads DSGVTQTPKHLITATGQRVTLRCSPRSGDLSVYWYQQSLDQGLQFLIQYYNGEERAKGNILERFSAQQFPDLHSELNLSSLELGDSALYFCASSRFRVSGNTIYFGEGSWLTVV.

Written as DNA, the CDR3 is TGTGCCAGCTGTGGCAGGGGTCCTTACGGTGGGGCCAACGTCCTGACTTTC. Translation: CASCGRGPYGGANVLTF. The chain has TRBV2 and TRBJ2-6; D might be TRBD1 (6 bases). V was cut by 8 bases and J by 3 bases, with 20 bases left in between. From germline, CDR1 is SNHLY and CDR2 FYNNEI. The CDR3 runs to 17 residues. Combining the CDR3 with reference TRBV2 and TRBJ2-6 gives the whole variable domain EPEVTQTPSHQVTQMGQEVILRCVPISNHLYFYWYRQILGQKVEFLVSFYNNEISEKSEIFDDQFSVERPDGSNFTLKIRSTKLEDSAMYFCASCGRGPYGGANVLTFGAGSRLTVL.

The chain recombines TRBV19 with TRBJ2-2; D remains unclear. Germline V gives CDR1 LNHDA, CDR2 SQIVND (reference sequence). V lost 5 bases to trimming and J lost 2 bases, with 9 bases between them. The CDR3 has 14 residues. The CDR3 is CASSLPGNTGELFF. CDR3 coding DNA: TGTGCCAGTAGTCTTCCAGGAAACACCGGGGAGCTGTTTTTT.

The gene calls are TRBV5-4 and TRBJ2-3; a weak D match, TRBD2 (5 bases). The CDR3 is 16 residues long. Trimming removed 4 bases from V and 0 bases from J, with 15 bases in between. The germline V gene encodes CDR1 SGHNT and CDR2 YYREEE (reference sequence). The DNA of the CDR3 is TGTGCCAGCAGCACCTCCGGGGTGACTAGCACAGATACGCAGTATTTT. This codes for CASSTSGVTSTDTQYF. Full variable domain (rest looked up from reference TRBV5-4 and TRBJ2-3): ETGVTQSPTHLIKTRGQQVTLRCSSQSGHNTVSWYQQALGQGPQFIFQYYREEENGRGNFPPRFSGLQFPNYSSELNVNALELDDSALYLCASSTSGVTSTDTQYFGPGTRLTVL.

V gene TRBV4-3 combines with J gene TRBJ2-7, with 11 bases that match TRBD2. V was pared by 0 bases and J by 2 bases, with 3 bases of the junction left unmatched. Germline V gene lookup returns CDR1 LGHNA and CDR2 YSLEER. The length of the CDR3 is 16 residues. CDR3 sequence reads: CASSQEVTSGTYEQYF. The CDR3 DNA reads as TGCGCCAGCAGCCAAGAAGTGACTAGCGGGACCTACGAGCAGTACTTC.

The CDR3 sequence: CASSPGGDNEQFF. CDR3 sequence (DNA): TGTGCCAGCTCACCAGGCGGGGACAATGAGCAGTTCTTC. The chain has TRBV18 and TRBJ2-1; tentatively, D is TRBD2 (6 bases). Trimming took 2 bases from V and 5 from J, leaving 7 bases between them. The length of the CDR3 is 13 residues. Germline V gene data show CDR1 as KGHSH and CDR2 as LQKENI.

This clone was found once. The rearrangement joins TRBV18 to TRBJ2-7, with 7 bases that match TRBD1. The CDR3 is made up of 12 amino acids. The J segment lost 7 bases and the V segment lost 6 bases, leaving 6 bases of the junction unmatched. CDR1 is KGHSH and CDR2 is LQKENI in the germline V gene. CDR3 loop: CASSRDREEQYF. The CDR3 nucleotides read TGTGCCAGCTCCCGAGACAGGGAAGAGCAGTACTTC.

This clone was recorded once. The chain couples TRBV4-1 to TRBJ2-5; 10 bases are shared with TRBD2. V trimming: 2 bases; J trimming: 5 bases; junction bases outside the gene matches: 5. Germline V CDR1 and CDR2: MGHRA, YSYEKL. The length of the CDR3 is 15 residues. Written as DNA, the CDR3 is TGCGCCAGCAGCCAACTAGCGGGGGCCTGGGAGACCCAGTACTTC. This sequence encodes CASSQLAGAWETQYF.

The gene calls are TRBV4-1 and TRBJ2-3; TRBD2 might be the D (7 bases). This CDR3 region has 15 residues. Germline V gives CDR1 MGHRA, CDR2 YSYEKL. The V and J ends lost 5 bases and 4 bases respectively, with 16 bases between them. CDR3 DNA: TGCGCCAGCAGCAAAGGCGGGGGCGCGGCAGATACGCAGTATTTT. It translates to CASSKGGGAADTQYF.

This clone was seen once. This chain connects TRBV5-1 to TRBJ2-3, with TRBD2 identical over 14 bases. Germline-derived CDR1 and CDR2 are SGHRS and YFSETQ. CDR3 size: 16 residues. The V gene end was trimmed by 4 bases and the J gene end by 4 bases; junction bases not matched to a gene: 5. CDR3 residues: CASSMTSGRASDTQYF. DNA of the CDR3: TGCGCCAGCAGCATGACTAGCGGGAGGGCCTCAGATACGCAGTATTTT.

Here the CDR3 reads CASSLGRSYNEQFF. The CDR3 nucleotides are TGTGCCAGCAGTCTGGGACGGAGTTACAATGAGCAGTTCTTC. V is TRBV27 and J is TRBJ2-1; D is tentatively TRBD1 or TRBD2 (5 bases each). Germline values: CDR1 MNHEY, CDR2 SMNVEV (reference sequence). The CDR3 is 14 amino acids. V lost 5 bases to trimming and J lost 4 bases, with 12 bases between them.

V is TRBV29-1 and J is TRBJ1-4; D remains unclear. CDR1 SQVTM and CDR2 ANQGSEA come from the germline V gene. This CDR3 has 13 amino acids. V lost 7 bases, J lost 0 bases, and 9 bases lay in between. The CDR3 spells CSGRSPTNEKLFF. The CDR3 DNA reads TGCAGCGGTCGATCGCCAACTAATGAAAAACTGTTTTTT.

This clone was recorded a few times. The V call is TRBV7-9, the J call TRBJ2-3, with 7 positions matching TRBD2. The junction had 12 bases not matched to a gene; V was cut back by 5 bases and J by 1 base. In germline, CDR1 is SEHNR, CDR2 FQNEAQ (reference sequence). This CDR3 region has 17 residues. The chain's CDR3 is CASSLRGIAGGTDTQYF. For the CDR3, the DNA is TGTGCCAGCAGCCTGAGGGGAATAGCGGGTGGCACAGATACGCAGTATTTT.

The chain has TRBV5-4 and TRBJ1-5; weak D call: TRBD1 (6 bases). The CDR3 spans 16 residues. Trimming removed 1 base at V and 4 bases at J, with 15 bases between. Germline CDR1 reads SGHNT; CDR2 reads YYREEE (reference sequence). The CDR3 reads CASSLSGGAWNQPQHF. CDR3 bases: TGTGCCAGCAGCTTGTCGGGGGGCGCTTGGAATCAGCCCCAGCATTTT.

The CDR3 DNA sequence: TGTGCCAGCAGTTTGCCGGGACAGGGATACGAGCAGTACTTC. The encoded protein is CASSLPGQGYEQYF. The V call is TRBV28, the J call TRBJ2-7, with 9 bases identical to TRBD1. J gave up 4 bases and V 3 bases, and 4 bases lay outside the gene matches. The germline gives CDR1 MDHEN, CDR2 SYDVKM. The CDR3 covers 14 residues.

V usage is TRBV28 and J usage is TRBJ1-2, with D perhaps matching TRBD1 (6 bases). The CDR3 loop spans 13 amino acids. V lost 3 bases and J lost 5, with 10 bases in between. CDR1 MDHEN and CDR2 SYDVKM come from the germline V gene. CDR3 protein: CASSLEGGYGYTF. DNA for the CDR3: TGTGCCAGCAGTTTGGAAGGGGGGTATGGCTACACCTTC.

The V call is TRBV5-1, the J call TRBJ2-2, with D perhaps TRBD1 (5 bases). Germline V CDR1 and CDR2: SGHRS, YFSETQ. This CDR3 has 15 amino acids. V lost 0 bases and J lost 5, with 11 bases in between. DNA for the CDR3: TGCGCCAGCAGCTTGGCTCTAGGGGCGACCGGGGAGCTGTTTTTT. Encoded protein: CASSLALGATGELFF.

V and J are TRBV18 and TRBJ1-5, with TRBD1 as a possible D gene (5 bases). Germline V CDR1 and CDR2: KGHSH, LQKENI. The CDR3 spans 14 residues. Trimming cost V 0 bases and J 7 bases, with 10 bases left between them. The CDR3 DNA is TGTGCCAGCTCACCACCGGGACCCCAGCAGCCCCAGCATTTT. Amino acid sequence: CASSPPGPQQPQHF. The variable domain in full, with the rest retrieved from reference TRBV18 and TRBJ1-5, is NAGVMQNPRHLVRRRGQEARLRCSPMKGHSHVYWYRQLPEEGLKFMVYLQKENIIDESGMPKERFSAEFPKEGPSILRIQQVVRGDSAAYFCASSPPGPQQPQHFGDGTRLSIL.

V and J are TRBV2 and TRBJ2-7; D is possibly TRBD1 (6 bases). Germline CDR1 and CDR2: SNHLY and FYNNEI. Trimming took 4 bases from V and 5 from J, leaving 18 bases between them. This CDR3 comprises 15 residues. The CDR3 is CASSGTVQRSHEQYF. DNA for the CDR3: TGTGCCAGCAGTGGGACAGTACAACGAAGTCACGAGCAGTACTTC.

The chain uses TRBV5-1 and TRBJ2-5; 11 bases fit TRBD2. Germline trimming cut 2 bases from V and 3 bases from J; bases unmatched to any gene: 3. Per germline, CDR1 SGHRS and CDR2 YFSETQ. The CDR3 is made up of 15 amino acids. The CDR3 is CASSFQGLAEETQYF. As DNA, the CDR3 is TGCGCCAGCAGCTTCCAGGGACTAGCGGAAGAGACCCAGTACTTC.